This T cell receptor beta chain was captured by sequencing in a study of CD8 T cells in Susac syndrome. The CDR3 length is 13 residues. Germline CDR1 SGHDN, CDR2 FVKESK. V lost 5 bases and J 8 bases, leaving 12 bases between the germline ends. The individuals used as controls were healthy donors who had been matched for both age and sex. TEMRA cells were enriched by FACS, while CD8+ and CD4+ T cells were obtained through a negative isolation that was performed magnetically. Random-hexamer reverse transcription was applied to roughly 0.45 to 1 ug RNA. TCR beta CDR3 was amplified by immunoSEQ multiplex PCR. This amplification extended across 54 Vbeta and 13 Jbeta segments. TCRdb re-called the immunoSEQ multiplex PCR reads with MiXCR, one entry per CDR3 protein. The sample has 20,000 or so distinct CDR3 sequences; 95% are singletons.

Sample: CD8+ T cells from PBMCs. The receptor's source is a human donor in good health. The chain combines TRBV14 with TRBJ1-4; D is unresolved. The CDR3 DNA reads as TGTGCCAGCAGCTTCCTTGGGGAAGAAAAACTGTTTTTT. Translation gives CASSFLGEEKLFF.